In this sample, the clone carrying this T cell receptor (beta chain) turned up a few times. This record comes from a study of T cells in Graves' hyperthyroidism and ophthalmopathy. This CDR3 has 15 residues. Germline values: CDR1 MRHNA, CDR2 SNTAGT. Trimming removed 0 bases from V and 7 bases from J, with 12 bases in between. Amplified regions were TCR beta CDR3 sequences from RNA transcripts. First-round RT-PCR of the TCR CDR3 relied on the HTBI primer set. TCRdb independently ran MiXCR on the multiplex PCR reads; one entry per CDR3 protein. The sample has about 600,000 distinct CDR3 sequences, 14% seen once.

The sequenced sample was blood. The TCR originated in a young woman with Graves' ophthalmopathy. The J gene is TRBJ2-2, the V gene TRBV6-4; unclear D gene. The CDR3: CASSDSMSLDGELFF. The CDR3 DNA reads as TGTGCCAGCAGTGACTCGATGAGCTTGGACGGGGAGCTGTTTTTT.